Listed here are 19 T cell receptor beta chains from one sample, sequenced in a study of cytomegalovirus exposure and HLA in healthy donors. Profiling relied on immunoSEQ multiplex PCR, and the TCRdb table lists in-frame clones only, not all of them. Of roughly 140,000 clones in the sample, approximately 88% are singletons; the top ten hold more than 2.5%. Sequenced sample: PBMCs. These receptors were obtained from a woman under 30 in good health and CMV-seropositive.

The rearrangement links TRBV13 to TRBJ2-7; 9 bases match TRBD1. The length of the CDR3 is 16 residues. With 1 base clipped from V and 6 bases from J, the junction kept 10 bases outside the gene matches. Germline V gene lookup returns CDR1 PRHDT and CDR2 FYEKMQ (reference sequence). The DNA for the CDR3 is TGTGCCAGCAGCTTAGAGGCGGGACAGGGTATACGCGAGCAGTACTTC. Translating it yields CASSLEAGQGIREQYF.

The chain is built from TRBV30 and TRBJ1-2; possible D gene TRBD1, 5 bases. CDR1 is GTSNPN and CDR2 is SVGIG in the germline V gene (reference sequence). The CDR3 is 10 residues long. Trimming shortened V by 3 bases and J by 7 bases, and 6 bases separated the two germline ends. The CDR3 protein is CAWRGGGYTF. The CDR3 DNA is TGTGCCTGGAGGGGGGGTGGCTACACCTTC. Looking up the rest from reference TRBV30 and TRBJ1-2 gives the full variable domain: SQTIHQWPATLVQPVGSPLSLECTVEGTSNPNLYWYRQAAGRGLQLLFYSVGIGQISSEVPQNLSASRPQDRQFILSSKKLLLSDSGFYLCAWRGGGYTFGSGTRLTVV.

The chain joins TRBV29-1 to TRBJ2-2, with a possible D match to TRBD2 (6 bases). The CDR3 has 16 amino acids. The V and J ends lost 6 bases and 1 base respectively, with 18 bases between them. Germline V gene data show CDR1 as SQVTM and CDR2 as ANQGSEA. The CDR3 spells CSVGRTGTVNTGELFF. For the CDR3, the DNA is TGCAGCGTGGGCCGGACCGGGACTGTGAACACCGGGGAGCTGTTTTTT.

In this sample, this clone turned up once. The chain recombines TRBV6-6 with TRBJ1-5; possibly TRBD1 for D (5 bases). The germline CDR1 and CDR2 sequences are MNHNY and SVGAGI (reference sequence). This CDR3 spans 12 amino acids. V was clipped by 5 bases and J by 8 bases, with 10 bases between them. CDR3 DNA sequence: TGTGCCAGCAGTGGGCAGGGTGAGCCCCAGCATTTT. Its translation: CASSGQGEPQHF.

The chain joins TRBV13 to TRBJ2-1, with 12 bases that match TRBD2. The CDR3 totals 16 residues. The germline V gene encodes CDR1 PRHDT and CDR2 FYEKMQ (reference sequence). The ends lost 5 bases at V and 4 bases at J; junction bases unmatched: 6. CDR3 sequence (DNA): TGTGCCAGCAGCGACCGGACTAGCGGGATATACAATGAGCAGTTCTTC. It encodes CASSDRTSGIYNEQFF.

The rearrangement uses TRBV5-1 and TRBJ2-2, with 9 bases matching TRBD2. CDR3 size: 16 residues. V was pared by 0 bases and J by 0 bases, with 0 bases of the junction left unmatched. In germline, CDR1 is SGHRS, CDR2 YFSETQ. The CDR3 sequence: CASSLASGTNTGELFF. CDR3 DNA: TGCGCCAGCAGCTTGGCTAGCGGGACGAACACCGGGGAGCTGTTTTTT.

The rearrangement links TRBV9 to TRBJ2-2; 12 bases align to TRBD2. The junction had 6 bases not matched to a gene; V was cut back by 2 bases and J by 7 bases. The germline V gene has CDR1 SGDLS and CDR2 YYNGEE. The CDR3 covers 16 residues. The CDR3 protein is CASSVFRTSGDGELFF. In DNA, the CDR3 is TGTGCCAGCAGCGTCTTCCGGACTAGCGGGGACGGGGAGCTGTTTTTT.

The CDR3 sequence: CASSLIGADGYTF. The CDR3 nucleotides are TGTGCCAGCAGTTTGATTGGGGCTGATGGCTACACCTTC. V gene TRBV28 combines with J gene TRBJ1-2; D perhaps matches TRBD1 (5 bases). V gave up 3 bases and J gave up 6 bases, with 11 bases separating them. There are 13 residues in the CDR3. Germline V gene data show CDR1 as MDHEN and CDR2 as SYDVKM.

This sequence joins TRBV19 and TRBJ2-2, with D maybe TRBD1 (5 bases). Trimming shortened V by 1 base and J by 6 bases, and 6 bases separated the two germline ends. Germline lookup yields CDR1 LNHDA and CDR2 SQIVND (reference sequence). This CDR3 is built from 13 residues. The CDR3, as DNA: TGTGCCAGTAGTATAGTGGGGCCCGGGGAGCTGTTTTTT. Its protein is CASSIVGPGELFF.

A few counts support this clone. The chain joins TRBV6-4 to TRBJ2-2, with 7 bases aligning to TRBD2. This CDR3 is built from 15 residues. V was pared by 3 bases and J by 3 bases, with 4 bases of the junction left unmatched. CDR1 is MRHNA and CDR2 is SNTAGT in the germline V gene. The CDR3 bases are TGTGCCAGCAGTGAAGGAGCGGGACACACCGGGGAGCTGTTTTTT. It yields the protein CASSEGAGHTGELFF.

The V call is TRBV16, the J call TRBJ2-1, with D possibly TRBD2 on 6 matching bases. The CDR3 length is 13 residues. CDR1 is KGHSY, CDR2 FQNENV, per germline. The V end was cut by 4 bases, the J end by 11 bases, with 15 bases between. CDR3 bases: TGTGCCAGCAGCCGCTCGTGGGGGGATAAGCAGTTCTTC. Residues: CASSRSWGDKQFF.

This chain joins TRBV5-6 and TRBJ2-7; 9 positions match TRBD1. Germline V gene sequence: CDR1 SGHDT, CDR2 YYEEEE. Trimming cost V 2 bases and J 3 bases; bases outside gene matches: 6. CDR3 size: 15 residues. The CDR3 bases are TGTGCCAGCAGCTTACCCGGGACAGGGTTCTACGAGCAGTACTTC. Amino acids: CASSLPGTGFYEQYF.

The chain uses TRBV10-1 and TRBJ2-1; TRBD2 matches 7 bases. CDR1 and CDR2 from the germline V gene are WNHNN and SYGVQD (reference sequence). The CDR3 runs 14 residues. V was pared by 4 bases and J by 7 bases, with 7 bases of the junction left unmatched. The CDR3, as DNA: TGCGCCAGCAGTGGGGCGGGAGTCGAGAATGAGCAGTTCTTC. As protein: CASSGAGVENEQFF.

The chain links TRBV19 to TRBJ1-5; D gene ambiguous. The germline V and J ends were trimmed by 4 bases and 0 bases, with 13 bases remaining between them. CDR3 length: 16 amino acids. Germline-derived CDR1 and CDR2 are LNHDA and SQIVND (reference sequence). Written as DNA, the CDR3 is TGTGCCAGTAGTACCCTGAGCGGGTATAGCAATCAGCCCCAGCATTTT. Protein: CASSTLSGYSNQPQHF.

V is TRBV6-1 and J is TRBJ2-6; D not certain. CDR1 and CDR2 (germline): MNHNS, SASEGT. The V gene lost 3 bases and the J gene lost 0 bases, with 6 bases spanning the gap. CDR3 length: 15 amino acids. DNA of the CDR3: TGTGCCAGCAGTGAGGTTAGCTCTGGGGCCAACGTCCTGACTTTC. Its protein is CASSEVSSGANVLTF.

CDR3 in DNA: TGTGCCAGCTACAGGGGAGTCGACGAGCAGTACTTC. The encoded protein is CASYRGVDEQYF. The V and J genes are TRBV6-1 and TRBJ2-7, with 7 nucleotides matching TRBD1. The CDR3 runs to 12 residues. CDR1 MNHNS and CDR2 SASEGT come from the germline V gene. The V gene end was trimmed by 8 bases and the J gene end by 5 bases; junction bases not matched to a gene: 6.

The chain links TRBV7-6 to TRBJ2-1, with D perhaps TRBD2 (5 bases). There are 18 residues in the CDR3. With 1 base removed from V and 0 bases from J, the gap between germline ends came to 16 bases. Germline V gene lookup returns CDR1 SGHVS and CDR2 FNYEAQ. This CDR3 is CASSLDSGGLLSYNEQFF. The CDR3 DNA reads TGTGCCAGCAGCTTAGATTCTGGAGGACTCCTCTCCTACAATGAGCAGTTCTTC.

The chain employs TRBV7-9 and TRBJ1-1; D ambiguous. The CDR3 contains 15 residues. Trimming shortened V by 2 bases and J by 1 base, and 11 bases separated the two germline ends. Germline assignment: CDR1 SEHNR and CDR2 FQNEAQ (reference sequence). This chain's CDR3 is CASSLIAGRNTEAFF. CDR3 bases: TGTGCCAGCAGCTTAATTGCGGGTCGGAACACTGAAGCTTTCTTT.

The rearrangement joins TRBV19 to TRBJ2-5; 12 nucleotides align to TRBD1. The CDR3 runs to 14 residues. Looked up from germline, CDR1 is LNHDA and CDR2 is SQIVND (reference sequence). V shed 10 bases and J 2 bases; nucleotides not matched to a gene: 5. The CDR3 DNA follows: TGTGCCACACGGGACAGGGGGCTTCAAGAGACCCAGTACTTC. This encodes CATRDRGLQETQYF.